The following is a T cell receptor beta chain sequence with its context. Its cognate antigen has yet to be identified. No per-base quality is available; no much larger clone lies one base away. This sample is part of a study of blood T cell repertoires in COVID-19 (dated by TCRdb to about 2020). Context from the whole study: Samples covering the acute and convalescent phases of COVID-19 were provided by collaborators in the United States, Italy and Spain. The prospective study material was composed of cDNA or gDNA derived from T cells, B-cell-depleted T cells, or PBMCs. Subjects who had been exposed to COVID-19, were actively infected with it, or had recovered from it provided the deeply sampled blood TCRbeta repertoires that made up the dataset. The repertoires were released in a freely available public database meant as a resource for research on the immune response to SARS-CoV-2. Samples were obtained from the ongoing ImmuneRACE study (first 160 participants) and from about 1,300 subjects provided by 6 global collaborators. Sample metadata almost always included a de-identified subject ID, COVID-19 status, age in years and sex. Where available, HLA class I and class II types were obtained from metadata supplied by the sample provider rather than from assay-based typing.

Another Seattle source contributed samples from volunteer blood donors who had recovered from COVID-19. Collaborating institutions collected whole blood in K2EDTA tubes following their own protocols. For TCRbeta analysis, collaborators shipped samples as frozen whole blood, isolated PBMCs, or DNA extracted from either of those sample types. Beyond this particular receptor, the publication reports: The amount of clinical and demographic metadata varied by source and participant and was provided uncurated.

The immunoSEQ Assay, a bias-controlled multiplex PCR, was used to amplify TCRbeta CDR3 regions from genomic DNA. The source study handled its data this way. Nucleated cell counts per sample were estimated from amplification of reference gene primers within the assay. To quantify the absolute abundance of each unique TCRbeta CDR3 rearrangement, sequence reads were collapsed and filtered. Productive Simpson clonality was computed per sample as the square root of Simpson's diversity index over productive rearrangements. This immuneACCESS table, as held by TCRdb, lists in-frame sequences with V and J called but not all clones. Of the missing ones, under half trace to an unresolved V gene in checked studies; the others have no known cause. Clone size and the V and J calls come from that table; the DNA yielded D and trimming. The sample includes around 250,000 clones, with around four fifths observed a single time. About 4.9% of the sample belongs to the ten largest clones.

The clonotype was recovered from a man in his sixties who had recovered from COVID-19. Sequencing was performed on peripheral blood.

CDR3 loop: CASSMGGTGYLETQYF. The nucleotide sequence reads as follows: TGTGCCAGTAGTATGGGTGGGACAGGGTATTTAGAGACCCAGTACTTC. Recombination joined TRBV19 with TRBJ2-5, with 9 central nucleotides matching TRBD1. The CDR3 goes from the cysteine to the phenylalanine over 16 residues. Only CDR3 DNA remains: 48 bases, in frame from the first base. V has 3 bases trimmed and J has 4 bases trimmed; junction bases matching no gene number 9. CDR1 and CDR2, per the germline V gene (reference sequence), are LNHDA and SQIVND. The entire variable domain, with the stretches around the CDR3 drawn from the reference TRBV19 and TRBJ2-5 proteins, is DGGITQSPKYLFRKEGQNVTLSCEQNLNHDAMYWYRQDPGQGLRLIYYSQIVNDFQKGDIAEGYSVSREKKESFPLTVTSAQKNPTAFYLCASSMGGTGYLETQYFGPGTRLLVL.